This T cell receptor beta chain was captured by sequencing in a study of control samples from healthy donors and cancer patients. The germline V gene encodes CDR1 MNHEY and CDR2 SMNVEV (reference sequence). Trimming removed 6 bases at V and 0 bases at J, with 14 bases between. This CDR3 region has 15 residues. Data came from immunoSEQ multiplex PCR; TCRdb stores just in-frame clones and leaves some out. The table includes fewer than 200,000 clones, 80% to 90% detected once. The chain is built from TRBV27 and TRBJ1-2; maybe TRBD1 (6 bases). The specimen sequenced was blood. The origin of this receptor is a woman in her twenties or thirties in good health. CDR3 nucleotides: TGTGCCAGCAGAACTTACAGGGATCCTAACTATGGCTACACCTTC. Its protein product is CASRTYRDPNYGYTF.